This T cell receptor (beta chain) derives from a study of blood T cell repertoires in COVID-19. In its sample, this clone was seen a few times. TCRdb's copy holds only in-frame clones and misses some; the assay was immunoSEQ multiplex PCR. The data hold around 210,000 clones, with approximately 85% observed a single time. Germline lookup yields CDR1 MNHEY and CDR2 SMNVEV (reference sequence). The CDR3 totals 15 residues. After removal of 6 bases from V and 15 bases from J, the junction contained 20 bases not matched to a gene. The chain carries TRBV27 and TRBJ1-5; 7 bases map to TRBD1. The sample consisted of peripheral blood. The sequence derives from a man between 50 and 59 years old with COVID-19, enrolled during active disease. CDR3 sequence: CASRRQGWEWFGWHF. The CDR3, as DNA: TGTGCCAGCAGACGACAGGGATGGGAGTGGTTTGGATGGCATTTT.